This TCR beta chain was observed in a study of cytotoxic CD8 clonotypes in ibrutinib-treated CLL (dated by TCRdb to the early 2020s). Turning to the overall study: The cohort included around 15 treatment-naive and 11 to 12 relapsed/refractory patients; roughly 17 were IGHV unmutated. Samples averaged roughly 260,000 productive templates and tens of thousands of productive rearrangements. Responses were partial in around 25 patients and complete in 2; after median around 68 months follow-up, roughly 14 stayed in remission and around 12 progressed. Samples at response were collected after a median of about 12 months of treatment, with a range of about 6 to 36 months. Cryopreserved peripheral blood mononuclear cells were collected at three points: before therapy, at response, and at either sustained remission or disease progression. Patients were still on ibrutinib when every remission and progressive disease sample was collected. Longitudinal samples were available for about 30% of the roughly 86 trial participants.

The time point label on this specimen signifies: progressive disease on ibrutinib. Around 2 micrograms of genomic DNA were extracted from cryopreserved PBMCs for TCR beta library preparation. Longitudinal blood samples from CLL patients receiving ibrutinib monotherapy were subjected to high-throughput TCR beta sequencing. The patients took part in an open-label, single-center phase 2 trial of ibrutinib monotherapy. Overall results and qualifications from the work: At baseline, clonality was higher than in age-matched healthy donors and showed a strong correlation with circulating CD8+ T-cell counts. At ibrutinib response clonality went up, during sustained remission it held steady, and at progression it dropped back toward baseline. Public clonotypes were rare and either shrank or stayed stable during treatment, and the rise in clonality at ibrutinib response reflected expansion of private clonotypes. Lymph node repertoires were not examined, and the timing of sampling was not matched between patients in sustained remission and those whose disease progressed.

With regard to this clone: The antigen it recognizes is unknown. Nothing much larger sits one base from this clone, and base qualities are not available.

The goal of deep resolution MiSeq sequencing was a depth between 1 in 1 million and 1 in 200,000 T cells, and coverage averaged 10x per clonotype. The immunoSEQ hsTCRB Kit was used to generate the TCR beta libraries. In the original analysis: ImmunoSEQ Data Assistant and ImmunoSEQ Analyzer were used for data analysis, and V, D and J genes were assigned according to IMGT definitions. Clonality, which ranges from 0 to 1, was calculated by subtracting the normalized Shannon entropy of productive rearrangement frequencies from one. Only overrepresented clonotypes making up at least 0.05% of each patient's repertoire were included in the public clonotype analysis. Fewer than 15 age-matched healthy donor repertoires from immuneACCESS served as clonality controls. The immuneACCESS repertoire file appears here via TCRdb, limited to in-frame rearrangements. These files lack a portion of the clones; in checked studies, under half of the deficit traces to unresolved V genes, and the cause of the others is not known. That table supplies the V and J calls and clone size; D and trimming were determined from the DNA. Here the sample has fewer than 300,000 clones; 65% to 85% occur a single time. The ten largest clones capture approximately 5.6% of the sample.

The receptor was isolated from a human donor with chronic lymphocytic leukemia. The sample consisted of PBMCs, taken at disease progression, from a patient treated with ibrutinib.

The sequence in DNA is TGTGCCAGCAGCTTAGATAGACTAGCGAGGGTCAATGAGCAGTTCTTC. Translated, this is CASSLDRLARVNEQFF. The chain links TRBV11-2 with TRBJ2-1, with 8 bases aligning to TRBD2. CDR1 and CDR2 are drawn from the germline V gene: SGHAT, FQNNGV. For this chain, trimming is 0 bases at the V end and 6 bases at the J end, and the number of junction bases without a gene match is 7. From cysteine to phenylalanine, the CDR3 is 16 amino acids long. Just the 48-base CDR3 DNA is kept, in frame starting at base 1.